This record concerns one T cell receptor beta chain sequence. The antigen remains unidentified. These data originate in a study of T-cell memory formation after mild COVID-19. In the study overall: Clusters of TCRs were largely donor specific.

Trimming cost V 1 base and J 8 bases, with 14 bases left between them. Germline V lookup: CDR1 LNHNV, CDR2 YYDKDF (reference sequence). The CDR3 has 15 residues. Findings of the study overall: Memory sampled before infection contained some responding clones, suggesting cross-reactive memory joined. The SARS-CoV-2 specificity of second-wave clones reaching peak at day 37 remained unverified.

Constant-segment primers were used for 5'RACE, and the resulting TCR alpha and TCR beta cDNA libraries carried sample barcodes and UMIs. TCRdb reprocessed the 5' RACE reads with MiXCR, giving one entry per CDR3 protein. This table holds about 430,000 distinct CDR3 sequences, more than 15% found once. Sequenced: PBMCs or a T cell subset sorted from them (not recorded which). The rearrangement links TRBV15 to TRBJ1-4; D is undetermined. The TCR originated in a man aged 18 to 29 who had mild COVID-19 (a few samples of this study predate the infection). Cell type and time point are not known. The CDR3 protein is CATSRGEEGPEKLFF. CDR3 nucleotide sequence: TGTGCCACCAGCAGAGGGGAAGAGGGCCCCGAAAAACTGTTTTTT.